This T cell receptor beta chain was identified in a study of T cells in Graves' hyperthyroidism and ophthalmopathy. Study-level results: Researchers report that a 13 V-J model separated ophthalmopathy from stable hyperthyroidism.

This clonotype was picked up a small number of times. Its antigen is not identified. With 2 bases removed from V and 7 bases from J, the gap between germline ends came to 19 bases. This CDR3 has 16 residues. Germline loops: CDR1 SGDLS, CDR2 YYNGEE. Amplification of TCR beta CDR3 regions was performed using RNA transcripts as template. The study used the HTBI primer set for a first-round RT-PCR of the TCR CDR3. TCRdb recomputed calls from the multiplex PCR reads with MiXCR, one row per CDR3 protein. The sample lists some 350,000 distinct CDR3 sequences, around a sixth occurring once. Hyperthyroidism had been newly diagnosed in patients aged 18 to 65, and its duration was under 2 months. Uncontrolled infections, other autoimmune diseases, pregnancy or lactation led to exclusion of patients.

The source of this sequence is a woman aged 18-35 years with Graves' hyperthyroidism that later progressed to Graves' ophthalmopathy. Sequencing was done on a sample of blood. The chain carries TRBV9 and TRBJ2-1; D is perhaps TRBD1 (6 bases). CDR3 coding DNA: TGTGCCAGCAGCGTCGAACAGGGCTACAGATTAAATGAGCAGTTCTTC. Its translation: CASSVEQGYRLNEQFF.